Listed here are 31 T cell receptor beta chains from one sample, sequenced in a study of cytomegalovirus exposure and HLA in healthy donors. Primers included in the PCR were 60 Vbeta and 13 Jbeta primers. Sequencing was performed with immunoSEQ multiplex PCR; in TCRdb, only in-frame clones are kept and a portion is missing. The sample lists some 120,000 clones; around three quarters were seen once. The sequencing input was PBMCs. The receptors shown here come from a young man in good health and CMV-seropositive.

This chain links TRBV5-1 with TRBJ2-5; TRBD2 matches 7 bases. The V and J ends lost 9 bases and 2 bases, in that order; junction bases with no gene match: 7. CDR3 size: 13 residues. Germline CDR1 reads SGHRS; CDR2 reads YFSETQ. The CDR3 is CATSRGEQETQYF. The CDR3 DNA is TGCGCCACCTCACGGGGGGAACAAGAGACCCAGTACTTC. Drawing the rest from reference TRBV5-1 and TRBJ2-5, the complete variable domain is KAGVTQTPRYLIKTRGQQVTLSCSPISGHRSVSWYQQTPGQGLQFLFEYFSETQRNKGNFPGRFSGRQFSNSRSEMNVSTLELGDSALYLCATSRGEQETQYFGPGTRLLVL.

This clone was recorded once. This chain joins TRBV10-3 and TRBJ2-7; 10 bases map to TRBD1. This CDR3 has 16 residues. V lost 3 bases to trimming and J lost 6 bases; unmatched junction nucleotides: 11. Germline lookup yields CDR1 ENHRY and CDR2 SYGVKD. CDR3 residues: CAISDPRQGARGEQYF. The CDR3 nucleotides read TGTGCCATCAGTGACCCCCGACAGGGGGCGCGTGGCGAGCAGTACTTC.

The rearrangement uses TRBV6-5 and TRBJ2-7, with TRBD2 identical over 8 bases. The CDR3 covers 15 residues. Trimming at V came to 4 bases and at J to 1 base, leaving 6 bases not matched to a gene. Germline V lookup: CDR1 MNHEY, CDR2 SVGAGI. The DNA of the CDR3 is TGTGCCAGCAGTTCCCCCAGCGGGGGATCCTACGAGCAGTACTTC. Its translation: CASSSPSGGSYEQYF.

The rearrangement joins TRBV20-1 to TRBJ1-2; D not certain. Germline-derived CDR1 and CDR2 are DFQATT and SNEGSKA (reference sequence). Trimming took 6 bases from V and 3 from J, leaving 8 bases between them. The CDR3 contains 11 residues. The CDR3 DNA sequence: TGCAGTGCGAGGGAGGACTATGGCTACACCTTC. Amino acids: CSAREDYGYTF.

V is TRBV11-3 and J is TRBJ1-6; the match to TRBD1 covers 7 bases. The CDR3 contains 14 residues. V was pared by 5 bases and J by 7 bases, with 5 bases of the junction left unmatched. Germline V gene data show CDR1 as SGHNT and CDR2 as YENEEA. CDR3 sequence: CASSPQGLNSPLHF. The CDR3 DNA reads TGTGCCAGCAGCCCACAGGGGTTAAATTCACCCCTCCACTTT.

The chain employs TRBV15 and TRBJ2-2, with D possibly matching TRBD1 (6 bases). V was shortened by 4 bases and J by 7 bases, with 19 bases between the two germline ends. CDR1 and CDR2 (germline): LNHNV, YYDKDF (reference sequence). The CDR3 is 16 residues long. The CDR3 bases are TGTGCCACCAGCACACCCTACAGGGCATTGGGCGGGGAGCTGTTTTTT. Protein sequence: CATSTPYRALGGELFF.

In nucleotides, the CDR3 is TGTGCCAGCAGCTTACAAGGACAGGGGTCAGATACGCAGTATTTT. This sequence encodes CASSLQGQGSDTQYF. The chain carries TRBV7-2 and TRBJ2-3, with TRBD1 matching over 9 bases. Losses at the gene ends were 2 bases for V and 4 bases for J; bases not matched to a gene: 4. This CDR3 contains 15 residues. Germline loops: CDR1 SGHTA, CDR2 FQGNSA.

The rearrangement joins TRBV27 to TRBJ1-1; D perhaps matches TRBD1 (6 bases). The CDR3 consists of 11 residues. The germline V gene encodes CDR1 MNHEY and CDR2 SMNVEV (reference sequence). V lost 4 bases and J lost 11, with 11 bases in between. For the CDR3, the DNA is TGTGCCAGCAGTTCGACAGGCGCGGCTTTCTTT. This codes for CASSSTGAAFF.

The rearrangement links TRBV11-2 to TRBJ2-7, with 8 bases aligning to TRBD1. Germline V lookup: CDR1 SGHAT, CDR2 FQNNGV. V lost 5 bases to trimming and J lost 2 bases; unmatched junction nucleotides: 8. The CDR3 is 15 residues long. The CDR3 region is CASSTYRGETYEQYF. In DNA form, the CDR3 reads TGTGCCAGCAGCACCTACAGGGGGGAAACCTACGAGCAGTACTTC. Filled out from reference TRBV11-2 and TRBJ2-7, the complete variable domain reads EAGVAQSPRYKIIEKRQSVAFWCNPISGHATLYWYQQILGQGPKLLIQFQNNGVVDDSQLPKDRFSAERLKGVDSTLKIQPAKLEDSAVYLCASSTYRGETYEQYFGPGTRLTVT.

The V call is TRBV27, the J call TRBJ1-5; possible D gene TRBD1, 5 bases. The germline V gene encodes CDR1 MNHEY and CDR2 SMNVEV (reference sequence). Trimming removed 6 bases at V and 1 base at J, with 19 bases between. The CDR3 consists of 17 residues. CDR3 in amino acids: CASSLGSGATSNQPQHF. CDR3 sequence (DNA): TGTGCCAGCAGCCTCGGGTCTGGGGCAACGAGCAATCAGCCCCAGCATTTT.

The chain recombines TRBV19 with TRBJ2-5; unclear D gene. The J call may be mistaken, given a closer DNA end match to TRBJ2-7. There are 15 residues in the CDR3. Germline V gene lookup returns CDR1 LNHDA and CDR2 SQIVND (reference sequence). The CDR3 spells CASSGVEENYYEQYF. CDR3 nucleotides: TGTGCCAGTAGTGGAGTCGAGGAGAACTACTACGAGCAGTACTTC.

This chain connects TRBV2 to TRBJ1-1; D not certain. The germline CDR1 and CDR2 sequences are SNHLY and FYNNEI. This CDR3 spans 13 amino acids. V shed 2 bases and J shed 5 bases, with 9 bases lying between them. Here the CDR3 DNA reads TGTGCCAGCAGTGAAACGAGGTGGACTGAAGCTTTCTTT. Translated, it gives CASSETRWTEAFF.

This clone has a handful of counts. This chain connects TRBV5-1 to TRBJ2-1; the D gene is possibly TRBD2 (5 bases). V was pared by 4 bases and J by 2 bases, with 16 bases between. The length of the CDR3 is 16 residues. The germline V gene encodes CDR1 SGHRS and CDR2 YFSETQ. CDR3 sequence: CASSTGVGLTYNEQFF. The CDR3 DNA is TGCGCCAGCAGCACTGGGGTCGGACTTACCTACAATGAGCAGTTCTTC.

The chain links TRBV14 to TRBJ2-7; no firm D call. CDR3 size: 14 residues. Trimming removed 4 bases at V and 0 bases at J, with 10 bases between. Germline V gene lookup returns CDR1 SGHDN and CDR2 FVKESK. The CDR3: CASSRDRSSYEQYF. The CDR3 DNA follows: TGTGCCAGCAGCCGAGACCGGAGCTCCTACGAGCAGTACTTC.

This chain joins TRBV19 and TRBJ2-2; D might be TRBD2 (6 bases). Trimming cost V 4 bases and J 4 bases, with 22 bases left between them. Germline lookup yields CDR1 LNHDA and CDR2 SQIVND (reference sequence). This CDR3 region has 18 residues. CDR3 nucleotide sequence: TGTGCCAGTAGTACCAAAGGAGGGAAGGCGCTTTCCACCGGGGAGCTGTTTTTT. Amino acid sequence: CASSTKGGKALSTGELFF.

This chain joins TRBV9 and TRBJ2-1; TRBD2 matches at 7 bases. This CDR3 spans 15 amino acids. Germline trimming cut 2 bases from V and 2 bases from J; bases unmatched to any gene: 4. Germline V gene data show CDR1 as SGDLS and CDR2 as YYNGEE. The CDR3, as DNA: TGTGCCAGCAGCGTTCTAGCGGCGGCCTACAATGAGCAGTTCTTC. Amino acids: CASSVLAAAYNEQFF.

This clone was seen just once. The chain has TRBV19 and TRBJ2-7; 10 nucleotides align to TRBD1. This CDR3 is 14 amino acids long. The junction had 4 bases not matched to a gene; V was cut back by 6 bases and J by 2 bases. Per the germline V gene, CDR1 is LNHDA and CDR2 is SQIVND (reference sequence). The CDR3 loop reads CASSHGQGAYEQYF. As DNA, the CDR3 is TGTGCCAGTAGCCATGGACAGGGGGCCTACGAGCAGTACTTC. The complete variable domain, with remaining parts taken from reference TRBV19 and TRBJ2-7, reads DGGITQSPKYLFRKEGQNVTLSCEQNLNHDAMYWYRQDPGQGLRLIYYSQIVNDFQKGDIAEGYSVSREKKESFPLTVTSAQKNPTAFYLCASSHGQGAYEQYFGPGTRLTVT.

This chain links TRBV2 with TRBJ2-2; D gene unclear. With 6 bases removed from V and 7 bases from J, the gap between germline ends came to 6 bases. Germline loops: CDR1 SNHLY, CDR2 FYNNEI. This CDR3 contains 11 residues. CDR3 DNA sequence: TGTGCCAGCAGCGGGTACGGGGAGCTGTTTTTT. Its translation is CASSGYGELFF.

The genes are TRBV2 and TRBJ1-5, with D perhaps matching TRBD1 (6 bases). This CDR3 contains 14 residues. V was pared by 2 bases and J by 7 bases, with 12 bases between. Germline V lookup: CDR1 SNHLY, CDR2 FYNNEI. CDR3 coding DNA: TGTGCCAGCAGTGAATCAGGGGCCACCCAGCCCCAGCATTTT. It encodes CASSESGATQPQHF.

The chain couples TRBV5-1 to TRBJ1-4; TRBD1 agrees at 11 bases. Germline assignment: CDR1 SGHRS and CDR2 YFSETQ. CDR3 length: 15 amino acids. The junction had 9 bases not matched to a gene; V was cut back by 0 bases and J by 14 bases. The chain's CDR3 is CASSLGDRGYKWLFF. The CDR3 coding sequence is TGCGCCAGCAGCTTGGGGGACAGGGGGTACAAGTGGCTGTTTTTT.

The rearrangement uses TRBV15 and TRBJ2-3; a weak D match, TRBD2 (5 bases). Germline-derived CDR1 and CDR2 are LNHNV and YYDKDF (reference sequence). V lost 7 bases, J lost 0 bases, and 11 bases lay in between. CDR3 length: 14 amino acids. In DNA, the CDR3 is TGTGCCACCAAGGACGGGGTTAGCACAGATACGCAGTATTTT. Amino acids: CATKDGVSTDTQYF.

The chain has TRBV7-2 and TRBJ2-1; TRBD1 matches at 11 bases. V trimming: 1 base; J trimming: 7 bases; junction bases outside the gene matches: 9. The CDR3 runs 17 residues. Germline V gene data show CDR1 as SGHTA and CDR2 as FQGNSA. The CDR3 loop is CASSLVGWDRGTNEQFF. DNA for the CDR3: TGTGCCAGCAGCTTAGTCGGTTGGGACAGGGGGACAAATGAGCAGTTCTTC.

In its sample, this clone was seen a few times. V usage is TRBV28 and J usage is TRBJ2-7; 7 bases line up with TRBD1. Unmatched junction bases numbered 16, after V lost 4 bases and J lost 10 bases. The CDR3 covers 15 residues. Germline V gene sequence: CDR1 MDHEN, CDR2 SYDVKM. The CDR3 bases are TGTGCCAGCAGTTACCCGAGGACAGGAGGTACGAGCCAGTACTTC. As protein: CASSYPRTGGTSQYF.

This clone was seen a handful of times. The chain combines TRBV5-5 with TRBJ2-7; TRBD1 agrees at 7 bases. Germline V CDR1 and CDR2: SGHKS, YYEKEE (reference sequence). The CDR3 is 15 residues long. V was pared by 0 bases and J by 0 bases, with 3 bases of the junction left unmatched. The CDR3: CASSLAGTASYEQYF. The CDR3 DNA reads as TGTGCCAGCAGCTTGGCCGGGACAGCCTCCTACGAGCAGTACTTC.

The chain recombines TRBV5-4 with TRBJ1-3; D is perhaps TRBD1 (6 bases). This CDR3 spans 16 amino acids. Trimming took off 4 bases at V and 0 bases at J, with 14 bases between the two ends. Germline V CDR1 and CDR2: SGHNT, YYREEE (reference sequence). The CDR3 DNA is TGTGCCAGCAGCGCAGGGGCCCAGAGCTCTGGAAACACCATATATTTT. Translation: CASSAGAQSSGNTIYF.

This clone was detected only once. The chain carries TRBV9 and TRBJ2-7; tentative D call: TRBD2 (6 bases). Germline assignment: CDR1 SGDLS and CDR2 YYNGEE. The CDR3 is 16 amino acids. The ends were cut back, 2 bases at V and 2 bases at J, with 17 bases in the middle. CDR3 protein: CASSVGVGTETYEQYF. CDR3 coding DNA: TGTGCCAGCAGCGTTGGAGTGGGGACTGAAACCTACGAGCAGTACTTC.

The chain links TRBV5-4 to TRBJ2-1, with TRBD1 matching 9 bases. The CDR3 sequence is 15 residues long. Germline loops: CDR1 SGHNT, CDR2 YYREEE (reference sequence). Trimming at V came to 4 bases and at J to 2 bases, leaving 4 bases not matched to a gene. The CDR3, as DNA: TGTGCCAGCAGCCCCGGGACAGGGCCCTACAATGAGCAGTTCTTC. Translated, it gives CASSPGTGPYNEQFF.

The chain has TRBV18 and TRBJ2-7; TRBD2 agrees at 7 bases. Germline V lookup: CDR1 KGHSH, CDR2 LQKENI. V was clipped by 3 bases and J by 0 bases; unmatched bases: 2. The CDR3 sequence is 14 residues long. CDR3 DNA sequence: TGTGCCAGCTCACCGCGGGGGAGCTCCTACGAGCAGTACTTC. Translating gives CASSPRGSSYEQYF.

V and J are TRBV29-1 and TRBJ2-7; the match to TRBD1 covers 8 bases. This CDR3 is built from 14 residues. Germline assignment: CDR1 SQVTM and CDR2 ANQGSEA. V shed 8 bases, J shed 0 bases, and the junction held 9 bases outside the gene matches. This chain's CDR3 is CSTWTGTSSYEQYF. DNA for the CDR3: TGCAGCACTTGGACAGGGACAAGCTCCTACGAGCAGTACTTC.

Only a few counts were recorded for this clone. The rearrangement uses TRBV4-3 and TRBJ1-4, with TRBD1 as a possible D gene (6 bases). CDR1 and CDR2 (germline): LGHNA, YSLEER. The CDR3 spans 16 residues. V lost 0 bases and J 2 bases, leaving 10 bases between the germline ends. The DNA of the CDR3 is TGCGCCAGCAGCCAAGATAGTACAGGGACTAATGAAAAACTGTTTTTT. Residues: CASSQDSTGTNEKLFF.

The rearrangement links TRBV21-1 to TRBJ2-7; the table's D call of TRBD2 was not tested on the DNA. TRBV21-1 constitutes a pseudogene. This CDR3 contains 16 residues. The CDR3 loop is CAGSTRTSGSPDEQYF. The CDR3 DNA reads as TGTGCCGGCAGCACTCGGACTAGCGGGAGTCCCGACGAGCAGTACTTC.